This TCR beta chain was identified in a study of T cell responses to AZD1222 COVID-19 vaccine. Study-level background: Pooled together were second doses at about 4 or about 12 weeks.

Findings of the study overall: Only six individuals given AZD1222 were seropositive at baseline. Repertoires were sampled only after the peak T cell response.

Measured with immunoSEQ multiplex PCR; TCRdb has only the in-frame clones, and not every one. The sample shows about 100,000 clones, roughly nine tenths of them seen only once. Concerning this clone itself: Its matching antigen is unknown.

V was pared by 0 bases and J by 2 bases, with 12 bases between. This CDR3 comprises 15 residues. Germline V gene data show CDR1 as SGHRS and CDR2 as YFSETQ. V is TRBV5-1 and J is TRBJ2-7, with D possibly TRBD1 on 5 matching bases. The TCR was taken from an adult in good health. The sample consisted of peripheral blood, taken on day 0 of AZD1222 vaccination. The CDR3 region has the DNA TGCGCCAGCAGCTTGGCCCCAGGGATAACCTACGAGCAGTACTTC. Translation: CASSLAPGITYEQYF.